The TCR beta chain under discussion was sequenced for a study of shared T cell receptors in the human thymus. This CDR3 is 17 amino acids long. Germline values: CDR1 SGHNT, CDR2 YYREEE (reference sequence). V trimming: 2 bases; J trimming: 5 bases; junction bases outside the gene matches: 9. Only in-frame clones appear in the TCRdb table, and some are missing; sequencing was by immunoSEQ multiplex PCR. The table includes about 380,000 clones, around 93% detected once. Sequencing was performed on thymocytes. The receptor was derived from a human donor. V is TRBV5-4 and J is TRBJ2-1; 11 bases line up with TRBD1. CDR3 amino acids: CASSFLGRDRGNNEQFF. In DNA form, the CDR3 reads TGTGCCAGCAGCTTCCTTGGTCGGGACAGGGGGAACAATGAGCAGTTCTTC.